This T cell receptor (beta chain) originates from a study of blood T cell repertoires in COVID-19. TCRdb keeps only in-frame clones here, not all; method: immunoSEQ multiplex PCR. This table holds 55,000 to 80,000 clones, around 86% found once. The CDR3 is made up of 13 amino acids. With 3 bases clipped from V and 9 bases from J, the junction kept 4 bases outside the gene matches. Germline CDR1 and CDR2: SGHNT and YYREEE (reference sequence). The TCR comes from a man aged 65-85 years with acute or convalescent COVID-19. The chain couples TRBV5-4 to TRBJ1-2, with 11 positions matching TRBD1. Sequenced sample: peripheral blood. DNA for the CDR3: TGTGCCAGCAGCTCGGACAGGGGGCAGCGCTACACCTTC. It is translated as CASSSDRGQRYTF.